This TCR beta chain emerged from a study of blood T cells in healthy people across ages. A second PCR, run for roughly 7 to 12 cycles, used a sample-barcoded 5' primer plus a J-beta primer mix. TCRdb passed the 5' RACE reads through MiXCR, listing each CDR3 protein once. The table records approximately 1.5 million distinct CDR3 sequences, around 40% of them present only once. Germline CDR1 SGHTA, CDR2 FQGNSA. Trimming shortened V by 1 base and J by 3 bases, and 13 bases separated the two germline ends. This CDR3 comprises 15 residues. Material: blood. The V gene is TRBV7-2, the J gene TRBJ2-7; D possibly corresponds to TRBD1 (6 bases). The receptor comes from a woman aged 18-29 years in good health. In DNA, the CDR3 is TGTGCCAGCAGCTTAGGTCCGGACAGCATCTACGAGCAGTACTTC. This translates into CASSLGPDSIYEQYF. The full variable domain, its missing parts supplied by reference TRBV7-2 and TRBJ2-7, is GAGVSQSPSNKVTEKGKDVELRCDPISGHTALYWYRQSLGQGLEFLIYFQGNSAPDKSGLPSDRFSAERTGGSVSTLTIQRTQQEDSAVYLCASSLGPDSIYEQYFGPGTRLTVT.